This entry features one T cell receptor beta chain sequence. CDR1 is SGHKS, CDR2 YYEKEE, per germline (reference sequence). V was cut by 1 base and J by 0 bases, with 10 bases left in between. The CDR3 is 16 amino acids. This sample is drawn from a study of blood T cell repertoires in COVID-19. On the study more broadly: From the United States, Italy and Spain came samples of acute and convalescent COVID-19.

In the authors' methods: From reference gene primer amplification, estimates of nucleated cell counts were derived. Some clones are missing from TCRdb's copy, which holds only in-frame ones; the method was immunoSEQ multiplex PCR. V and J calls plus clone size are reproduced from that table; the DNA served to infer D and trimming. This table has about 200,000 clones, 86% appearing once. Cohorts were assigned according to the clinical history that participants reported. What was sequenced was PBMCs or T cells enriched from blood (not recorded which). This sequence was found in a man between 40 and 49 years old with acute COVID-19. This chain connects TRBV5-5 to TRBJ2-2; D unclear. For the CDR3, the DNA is TGTGCCAGCAGCTTGTTCCAGGTCACGAACACCGGGGAGCTGTTTTTT. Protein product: CASSLFQVTNTGELFF.